This passage covers 10 T cell receptor beta chains from one sample sequenced in a study of CD8+ T cells in alopecia areata. Sequencing used cDNA as its template, made by extracting RNA and reverse transcribing it. Some clones are missing from TCRdb's copy, which holds only in-frame ones; the method was immunoSEQ multiplex PCR. The sample lists 100,000 to 150,000 clones, approximately 60% seen once, with around 3% in the top ten. Sequencing used CD4+ T cells sorted from blood. The origin of the receptors is a human donor in good health.

The chain uses TRBV6-5 and TRBJ1-1, with D tentatively TRBD1 (5 bases). Deletions cut 0 bases from V and 7 bases from J, with 9 bases between. In germline, CDR1 is MNHEY, CDR2 SVGAGI. The CDR3 extends over 13 amino acids. CDR3 nucleotides: TGTGCCAGCAGTTACTCCAGGGCAGGTGAAGCTTTCTTT. It yields the protein CASSYSRAGEAFF.

J is TRBJ2-7 and V is TRBV2; unclear D gene. The CDR3 sequence is 15 residues long. The V and J ends lost 6 bases and 5 bases respectively, with 20 bases between them. Germline lookup yields CDR1 SNHLY and CDR2 FYNNEI. For the CDR3, the DNA is TGTGCCAGCAGCCAGAATGGAAGGTTTGGGGACGAGCAGTACTTC. This codes for CASSQNGRFGDEQYF.

The rearrangement uses TRBV4-2 and TRBJ2-1; D ambiguous. Germline values: CDR1 LGHNA, CDR2 YNFKEQ. There are 13 residues in the CDR3. Trimming left V 0 bases short and J 9 bases short, with 9 bases between. The CDR3 nucleotides read TGTGCCAGCAGCCAAGACCCAGATGGTGAGCAGTTCTTC. Residues: CASSQDPDGEQFF.

The chain uses TRBV6-5 and TRBJ1-2; D is perhaps TRBD1 (6 bases). V lost 7 bases to trimming and J lost 7 bases, with 16 bases between them. The CDR3 sequence is 13 residues long. Germline CDR1 MNHEY, CDR2 SVGAGI. The CDR3 sequence: CASTKRGVSGYTF. DNA of the CDR3: TGTGCCAGCACCAAGAGGGGGGTCAGTGGCTACACCTTC.

The chain couples TRBV11-2 to TRBJ2-4, with D hard to call. Germline lookup yields CDR1 SGHAT and CDR2 FQNNGV. CDR3 length: 13 residues. Trimming removed 6 bases from V and 3 bases from J, with 9 bases in between. The CDR3 nucleotides read TGTGCCAGCAGGCCCCTAGGCAAAAACATTCAGTACTTC. This encodes CASRPLGKNIQYF.

This chain uses TRBV18 with TRBJ2-3; no clear D gene. Germline V lookup: CDR1 KGHSH, CDR2 LQKENI. V shed 4 bases and J shed 1 base, with 12 bases lying between them. This CDR3 has 15 residues. For the CDR3, the DNA is TGTGCCAGCTCACTCGGATCTAGTCGCACAGATACGCAGTATTTT. Protein sequence: CASSLGSSRTDTQYF.

There are many counts of this clone. The genes are TRBV9 and TRBJ2-1; 11 bases align to TRBD2. The V segment lost 4 bases and the J segment 6 bases; nucleotides outside the gene matches: 6. CDR3 length equals 15 residues. Per the germline V gene, CDR1 is SGDLS and CDR2 is YYNGEE. CDR3 bases: TGTGCCAGCAGCCCAACTAGCGGGGGCGGCAATGAGCAGTTCTTC. Encoded protein: CASSPTSGGGNEQFF.

In its sample, this clone was seen a few times. The V gene is TRBV27, the J gene TRBJ2-7; 10 bases line up with TRBD2. The CDR3 runs to 16 residues. V lost 0 bases to trimming and J lost 4 bases; unmatched junction nucleotides: 6. Per the germline V gene, CDR1 is MNHEY and CDR2 is SMNVEV (reference sequence). CDR3 in amino acids: CASSLSSGGAVYEQYF. The CDR3 DNA follows: TGTGCCAGCAGTTTATCAAGCGGGGGGGCAGTTTACGAGCAGTACTTC.

This clone appeared a few times. This chain connects TRBV5-6 to TRBJ2-3, with no clear D. The CDR3 covers 16 residues. Germline CDR1 SGHDT, CDR2 YYEEEE. V was trimmed by 0 bases and J by 0 bases, leaving 11 bases between them. The CDR3 nucleotides read TGTGCCAGCAGCTTGGGGCTGGGAACAAGCACAGATACGCAGTATTTT. Protein sequence: CASSLGLGTSTDTQYF.

The J gene is TRBJ1-5, the V gene TRBV5-6, with a weak D call TRBD1 (5 bases). Germline CDR1 SGHDT, CDR2 YYEEEE. CDR3 size: 15 residues. The V and J ends lost 4 bases and 0 bases respectively, with 11 bases between them. In DNA, the CDR3 is TGTGCCAGCAGCCGGACAATGAATAGCAATCAGCCCCAGCATTTT. It is translated as CASSRTMNSNQPQHF.